Presented here are 17 T cell receptor beta chains from one specimen sequenced in a study of blood T cell repertoires in COVID-19. TCRdb's copy holds only in-frame clones and misses some; the assay was immunoSEQ multiplex PCR. Of about 370,000 clones detected, about 89% appear once; the ten largest clones hold around 2.8%. The sample consisted of peripheral blood. All receptors derive from a woman under 40 with COVID-19, enrolled during active disease.

The rearrangement joins TRBV7-9 to TRBJ2-1, with no clear D. The CDR3 runs 12 residues. Trimming shortened V by 5 bases and J by 6 bases, and 8 bases separated the two germline ends. Germline CDR1 is SEHNR and CDR2 is FQNEAQ (reference sequence). CDR3 sequence: CASSPTINEQFF. The CDR3 DNA reads as TGTGCCAGCAGCCCCACTATCAATGAGCAGTTCTTC.

The rearrangement joins TRBV24-1 to TRBJ1-2; 8 bases map to TRBD1. Losses at the gene ends were 6 bases for V and 0 bases for J; bases not matched to a gene: 8. This CDR3 contains 16 residues. Per the germline V gene, CDR1 is KGHDR and CDR2 is SFDVKD. The DNA of the CDR3 is TGTGCCACCAGTTCAGGGGGCGGAGGTCCTAACTATGGCTACACCTTC. It translates to CATSSGGGGPNYGYTF.

This chain uses TRBV6-1 with TRBJ1-6, with D uncertain. The length of the CDR3 is 15 residues. Deletions cut 2 bases from V and 10 bases from J, with 15 bases between. The germline gives CDR1 MNHNS, CDR2 SASEGT. CDR3 nucleotides: TGTGCCAGCAGTGAATTGGATATGGGGAGCTCACCCCTCCACTTT. Its translation: CASSELDMGSSPLHF.

The chain has TRBV6-6 and TRBJ2-5, with D uncertain. The CDR3 covers 12 residues. Trimming left V 3 bases short and J 7 bases short, with 9 bases between. Germline V CDR1 and CDR2: MNHNY, SVGAGI (reference sequence). CDR3 DNA: TGTGCCAGCAGTTATGGGCTGGGGACCCAGTACTTC. Translated, it gives CASSYGLGTQYF.

CDR3 sequence: CASSPAAGNTIYF. For the CDR3, the DNA is TGTGCCAGCAGCCCGGCGGCTGGAAACACCATATATTTT. This sequence joins TRBV7-9 and TRBJ1-3, with unresolved D. Germline V gene lookup returns CDR1 SEHNR and CDR2 FQNEAQ (reference sequence). V lost 5 bases, J lost 2 bases, and 7 bases lay in between. The CDR3 has 13 amino acids.

This chain links TRBV7-2 with TRBJ2-3; TRBD2 aligns across 9 bases. V was clipped by 0 bases and J by 5 bases; unmatched bases: 21. CDR3 size: 21 residues. Germline CDR1 reads SGHTA; CDR2 reads FQGNSA. The CDR3 DNA reads TGTGCCAGCAGCTTAGCGGTCTTTTCGGCGGGAGGGCCGGTTCGGGGAGATACGCAGTATTTT. Its translation is CASSLAVFSAGGPVRGDTQYF.

DNA for the CDR3: TGTGCCAGCAGCCCGCTTCCGGGGTTCACAGATACGCAGTATTTT. It translates to CASSPLPGFTDTQYF. The chain carries TRBV11-2 and TRBJ2-3; TRBD2 is a possible D gene (5 bases). Germline lookup yields CDR1 SGHAT and CDR2 FQNNGV. Trimming shortened V by 5 bases and J by 2 bases, and 14 bases separated the two germline ends. This CDR3 has 15 amino acids.

J is TRBJ2-2 and V is TRBV4-1, with D perhaps TRBD1 (6 bases). With 0 bases removed from V and 5 bases from J, the gap between germline ends came to 13 bases. This CDR3 contains 16 residues. CDR1 is MGHRA and CDR2 is YSYEKL in the germline V gene. The CDR3 here is CASSQESTGYTGELFF. For the CDR3, the DNA is TGCGCCAGCAGCCAAGAGTCGACAGGCTATACCGGGGAGCTGTTTTTT.

The CDR3 DNA is TGTGCCACCCTAGAGGGTGTGGGAAGGAGCACAGATACGCAGTATTTT. Protein product: CATLEGVGRSTDTQYF. The chain links TRBV15 to TRBJ2-3, with D possibly TRBD2 on 5 matching bases. CDR3 length: 16 amino acids. V was shortened by 8 bases and J by 0 bases, with 18 bases between the two germline ends. From germline, CDR1 is LNHNV and CDR2 YYDKDF (reference sequence).

This clone was detected a few times. The rearrangement joins TRBV2 to TRBJ2-7; D is possibly TRBD1 (6 bases). V lost 4 bases and J lost 3, with 19 bases in between. The CDR3 is made up of 16 amino acids. Germline-derived CDR1 and CDR2 are SNHLY and FYNNEI. As DNA, the CDR3 is TGTGCCAGCAGTGGGAGTTTGTACGGCAGGGGCTACGAGCAGTACTTC. It specifies CASSGSLYGRGYEQYF. Filled out from reference TRBV2 and TRBJ2-7, the complete variable domain reads EPEVTQTPSHQVTQMGQEVILRCVPISNHLYFYWYRQILGQKVEFLVSFYNNEISEKSEIFDDQFSVERPDGSNFTLKIRSTKLEDSAMYFCASSGSLYGRGYEQYFGPGTRLTVT.

CDR3 in amino acids: CASSLTGTPTGELFF. The CDR3 coding sequence is TGCGCCAGCAGCCTAACCGGGACTCCTACCGGGGAGCTGTTTTTT. V is TRBV4-3 and J is TRBJ2-2; the D gene is possibly TRBD2 (6 bases). V lost 4 bases, J lost 5 bases, and 14 bases lay in between. Germline loops: CDR1 LGHNA, CDR2 YSLEER. The CDR3 has 15 amino acids.

The chain is built from TRBV27 and TRBJ1-3, with D possibly matching TRBD1 (6 bases). V lost 0 bases and J lost 0, with 15 bases in between. Germline values: CDR1 MNHEY, CDR2 SMNVEV (reference sequence). There are 18 residues in the CDR3. CDR3 in amino acids: CASSLSSPGVLSGNTIYF. CDR3 coding DNA: TGTGCCAGCAGTTTATCCTCCCCAGGGGTTCTCTCTGGAAACACCATATATTTT.

V usage is TRBV6-2 or TRBV6-3 and J usage is TRBJ1-5; the match to TRBD1 covers 8 bases. This CDR3 contains 15 residues. Germline assignment: CDR1 MNHEY and CDR2 SVGEGT. V gave up 6 bases and J gave up 5 bases; unmatched junction bases: 9. The CDR3 spells CASSQDREFHQPQHF. The CDR3 DNA sequence: TGTGCCAGCAGCCAGGACAGGGAGTTCCATCAGCCCCAGCATTTT.

The V call is TRBV12-3 or TRBV12-4, the J call TRBJ1-5, with D uncertain. The V end lost 7 bases, the J end lost 5 bases, and 12 bases lay between the germline ends. This CDR3 comprises 13 residues. In nucleotides, the CDR3 is TGTGCCAGCACCACTCAAAGCGATCAGCCCCAGCATTTT. Protein sequence: CASTTQSDQPQHF.

The chain recombines TRBV19 with TRBJ2-4, with 7 bases fitting TRBD1. Trimming removed 5 bases from V and 9 bases from J; junction bases left unmatched: 4. In germline, CDR1 is LNHDA, CDR2 SQIVND (reference sequence). The CDR3 extends over 12 amino acids. The DNA for the CDR3 is TGTGCCAGTAGTCCGACAGGGAGCATTCAGTACTTC. Translation gives CASSPTGSIQYF.

J is TRBJ1-4 and V is TRBV7-9, with D uncertain. V was shortened by 5 bases and J by 0 bases, with 7 bases between the two germline ends. The germline gives CDR1 SEHNR, CDR2 FQNEAQ (reference sequence). The CDR3 is 14 residues long. The CDR3 is CASSGPATNEKLFF. The CDR3 DNA follows: TGTGCCAGCAGCGGCCCAGCAACTAATGAAAAACTGTTTTTT.

The V gene is TRBV25-1, the J gene TRBJ2-3, with 10 bases matching TRBD2. The germline gives CDR1 MGHDK, CDR2 SYGVNS. This CDR3 contains 16 residues. V lost 4 bases and J lost 1; bases outside the gene matches: 5. The CDR3 sequence: CASSVSLAGRTDTQYF. In nucleotides, the CDR3 is TGTGCCAGCAGTGTATCACTAGCGGGACGCACAGATACGCAGTATTTT.